This T cell receptor beta chain was profiled in a study of siplizumab effects on memory and regulatory T cells. Remarks on this clone: Its cognate antigen is unknown.

TCRdb's table, derived via immunoSEQ multiplex PCR, lists solely in-frame clones and lacks some. The sample shows roughly 100,000 clones, about 92% of them seen only once. Whole-study results and caveats: Proliferating clones, CD4+ or CD8+, lacked an assignable naive or memory phenotype in roughly 80-97% of cases.

The germline V gene has CDR1 ENHRY and CDR2 SYGVKD. The CDR3 is made up of 11 amino acids. Trimming cost V 9 bases and J 4 bases, with 10 bases left between them. This clonotype was obtained from a human donor in good health. Input material: CD4+ T cells sorted from blood. The chain couples TRBV10-3 to TRBJ2-7; D might be TRBD2 (5 bases). The CDR3 loop is CAITAGYEQYF. CDR3 coding DNA: TGTGCCATAACGGCGGGTTACGAGCAGTACTTC.